This entry describes one T cell receptor beta chain. A second PCR, run for roughly 7 to 11 cycles, used a sample-barcoded 5' primer plus a J-beta primer mix. MiXCR was run by TCRdb on the 5' RACE reads, yielding one entry per CDR3 protein. The sample gives around 400,000 distinct CDR3 sequences, about 55% of which show up once; roughly 51% is in the top ten. This sample is drawn from a study of blood T cells in healthy people across ages. The ends were cut back, 6 bases at V and 2 bases at J, with 14 bases in the middle. This CDR3 spans 16 amino acids. Sequenced input: blood. The V call is TRBV12-3 or TRBV12-4, the J call TRBJ2-6; D is undetermined. The origin of this receptor is a man between 60 and 75 years old in good health. Here the CDR3 DNA reads TGTGCCAGCAGGGACGGATCCGAGGCTGGGGCCAACGTCCTGACTTTC. Encoded protein: CASRDGSEAGANVLTF.